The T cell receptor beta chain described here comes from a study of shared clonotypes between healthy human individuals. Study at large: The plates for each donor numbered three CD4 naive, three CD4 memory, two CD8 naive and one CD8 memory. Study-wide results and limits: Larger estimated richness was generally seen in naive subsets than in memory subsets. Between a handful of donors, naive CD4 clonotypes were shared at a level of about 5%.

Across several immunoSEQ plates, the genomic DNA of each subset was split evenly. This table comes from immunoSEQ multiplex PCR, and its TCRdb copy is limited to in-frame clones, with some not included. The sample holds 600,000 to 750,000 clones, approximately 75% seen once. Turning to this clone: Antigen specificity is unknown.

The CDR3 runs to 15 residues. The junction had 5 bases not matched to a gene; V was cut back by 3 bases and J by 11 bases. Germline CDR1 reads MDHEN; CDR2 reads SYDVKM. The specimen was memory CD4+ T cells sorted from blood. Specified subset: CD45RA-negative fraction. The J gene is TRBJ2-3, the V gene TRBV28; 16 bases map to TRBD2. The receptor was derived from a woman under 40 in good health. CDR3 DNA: TGTGCCAGCAGTTTGGGGACTAGCGGGAGGGGGGAGCAGTATTTT. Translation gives CASSLGTSGRGEQYF.